The entry below gives a single T cell receptor beta chain sequence along with its context. This specimen comes from a study of blood T cell repertoires in COVID-19. For the study at large: Whether acute or convalescent, the COVID-19 samples came from the United States, Italy and Spain. Sources were T cells, B-cell-depleted T cells, or PBMCs; the material itself was cDNA or gDNA.

Under the authors' procedure: From reference gene primer amplification, estimates of nucleated cell counts were derived. Assay: immunoSEQ multiplex PCR; the TCRdb copy retains only in-frame clones and omits some. V, J and clone size reflect that table, while D and trimming were determined from the DNA. This sample has some 83,000 clones, with about 91% found just once. V shed 8 bases and J 9 bases; nucleotides not matched to a gene: 8. The CDR3 consists of 12 residues. Germline assignment: CDR1 SGDLS and CDR2 YYNGEE. The sequence derives from a man in his 60s with acute or convalescent COVID-19. The sequenced material came from peripheral blood. This sequence joins TRBV9 and TRBJ2-1; 7 bases are shared with TRBD1. The CDR3 here is CASRRGQGEQFF. The DNA for the CDR3 is TGTGCCAGTCGAAGGGGGCAGGGTGAGCAGTTCTTC.